These 14 T cell receptor beta chains originate from one sample sequenced in a study of blood T cell repertoires in COVID-19. Only in-frame clones appear in the TCRdb table, and some are missing; sequencing was by immunoSEQ multiplex PCR. Found here are hundreds of thousands of clones, roughly 91% of them singletons; the top ten hold approximately 12%. Sequenced: peripheral blood. The receptors were gathered from a young woman with COVID-19, enrolled during active disease.

This clone appeared a single time. The chain couples TRBV28 to TRBJ2-7, with 7 bases matching TRBD1. V trimming: 4 bases; J trimming: 9 bases; junction bases outside the gene matches: 12. This CDR3 comprises 14 residues. CDR1 and CDR2 (germline): MDHEN, SYDVKM. DNA for the CDR3: TGTGCCAGCAGTTCACCGGGACAGCATTTCGGGCAGTACTTC. Translation: CASSSPGQHFGQYF.

This chain uses TRBV19 with TRBJ2-7; 10 nucleotides agree with TRBD2. CDR1 and CDR2 from the germline V gene are LNHDA and SQIVND (reference sequence). This CDR3 has 16 amino acids. V trimming: 10 bases; J trimming: 0 bases; junction bases outside the gene matches: 12. The CDR3 loop is CATRSGGGPSSYEQYF. As DNA, the CDR3 is TGTGCCACCAGGAGCGGGGGGGGCCCTAGCTCCTACGAGCAGTACTTC.

V usage is TRBV2 and J usage is TRBJ2-2; D uncertain. Trimming cost V 7 bases and J 2 bases, with 14 bases left between them. The CDR3 spans 15 residues. Per germline, CDR1 SNHLY and CDR2 FYNNEI. The CDR3 coding sequence is TGTGCCAGCAAGTCGGCGGTAGCTAACACCGGGGAGCTGTTTTTT. Protein sequence: CASKSAVANTGELFF.

The chain recombines TRBV6-5 with TRBJ2-7, with D possibly being TRBD2 (6 bases). This CDR3 contains 15 residues. Looked up from germline, CDR1 is MNHEY and CDR2 is SVGAGI. Trimming stripped 2 bases from V and 3 bases from J, with 14 bases between. The CDR3 nucleotides are TGTGCCAGCAGTTACGGACTACCCGGAATCTACGAGCAGTACTTC. It yields the protein CASSYGLPGIYEQYF.

This chain uses TRBV2 with TRBJ1-2; 9 nucleotides agree with TRBD1. The germline gives CDR1 SNHLY, CDR2 FYNNEI. Trimming cost V 7 bases and J 8 bases; bases outside gene matches: 20. CDR3 length: 17 residues. DNA for the CDR3: TGTGCCAGCACCATGGACAGGGGCGACGATCCGAGGAGGGGCTACACCTTC. This encodes CASTMDRGDDPRRGYTF.

This chain joins TRBV5-1 and TRBJ1-5; TRBD1 matches at 9 bases. The germline CDR1 and CDR2 sequences are SGHRS and YFSETQ. V lost 0 bases to trimming and J lost 6 bases; unmatched junction nucleotides: 4. CDR3 size: 15 residues. The CDR3 coding sequence is TGCGCCAGCAGCTTGGCGGGACAGGGCGGTCAGCCCCAGCATTTT. It specifies CASSLAGQGGQPQHF.

The rearrangement links TRBV6-6 to TRBJ1-5, with D possibly TRBD1 on 6 matching bases. The CDR3 runs 15 residues. CDR1 and CDR2 from the germline V gene are MNHNY and SVGAGI (reference sequence). The V end was cut by 5 bases, the J end by 2 bases, with 13 bases between. In DNA, the CDR3 is TGTGCCAGCAGTAAGACAGGAGTGGGCAATCAGCCCCAGCATTTT. Protein product: CASSKTGVGNQPQHF.

Concerning this clone itself: One end of the junction is discordant with germline, which a read error may explain. The chain is built from TRBV7-8 and TRBJ1-5; D not certain. Germline loops: CDR1 SGHVS, CDR2 FQNEAQ. The CDR3 consists of 15 residues. The CDR3, as DNA: TGTGCCAGCAGTTTAGGCGGTTATAGCAATCAGCCCCAGCATTTT. It translates to CASSLGGYSNQPQHF.

This clone appeared a single time. V and J are TRBV7-9 and TRBJ2-3, with 10 bases aligning to TRBD1. Per the germline V gene, CDR1 is SEHNR and CDR2 is FQNEAQ (reference sequence). V shed 6 bases and J 5 bases; nucleotides not matched to a gene: 8. This CDR3 has 15 residues. DNA of the CDR3: TGTGCCAGCAGGCCTGACAGGGGGCTTAAAGATACGCAGTATTTT. Translated: CASRPDRGLKDTQYF.

This clone was seen ten or more times. This chain links TRBV7-6 with TRBJ1-3; D uncertain. The V and J ends lost 4 bases and 0 bases respectively, with 13 bases between them. Germline lookup yields CDR1 SGHVS and CDR2 FNYEAQ. The CDR3 has 16 amino acids. CDR3 protein: CASSSPSDNSGNTIYF. The CDR3 DNA sequence: TGTGCCAGCAGCTCCCCCTCCGACAACTCTGGAAACACCATATATTTT. Complete variable domain (other parts from reference TRBV7-6 and TRBJ1-3): GAGVSQSPRYKVTKRGQDVALRCDPISGHVSLYWYRQALGQGPEFLTYFNYEAQQDKSGLPNDRFSAERPEGSISTLTIQRTEQRDSAMYRCASSSPSDNSGNTIYFGEGSWLTVV.

The V and J genes are TRBV6-2 or TRBV6-3 and TRBJ2-7; TRBD2 aligns across 14 bases. Germline-derived CDR1 and CDR2 are MNHEY and SVGEGT. The CDR3 sequence is 16 residues long. Trimming at V came to 5 bases and at J to 3 bases, leaving 6 bases not matched to a gene. In DNA, the CDR3 is TGTGCCAGCAGTGATGGACTAGCGGGGGGATTCTACGAGCAGTACTTC. Encoded protein: CASSDGLAGGFYEQYF.

Points on this clone: Different DNA sequences within this sample yield the same CDR3. The J gene is TRBJ2-7, the V gene TRBV27, with a weak D call TRBD2 (6 bases). CDR3 size: 13 residues. V was cut by 8 bases and J by 0 bases, with 11 bases left in between. The germline CDR1 and CDR2 sequences are MNHEY and SMNVEV (reference sequence). The CDR3 spells CASSPGDSYEQYF. CDR3 sequence (DNA): TGTGCCAGCTCACCGGGGGACTCCTACGAGCAGTACTTC.

The chain joins TRBV3-1 (or the pseudogene TRBV3-2) to TRBJ2-3; 13 bases map to TRBD2. The CDR3 length is 15 residues. V gave up 4 bases and J gave up 5 bases; unmatched junction bases: 3. Looked up from germline, CDR1 is LGHDT and CDR2 is YNNKEL (reference sequence). The DNA of the CDR3 is TGTGCCAGCAGCCGCAGACTAGCGGGGGGAGATACGCAGTATTTT. Encoded protein: CASSRRLAGGDTQYF.

The chain uses TRBV4-1 and TRBJ2-3; TRBD2 aligns across 7 bases. There are 17 residues in the CDR3. Trimming at V came to 1 base and at J to 5 bases, leaving 12 bases not matched to a gene. Germline lookup yields CDR1 MGHRA and CDR2 YSYEKL. DNA for the CDR3: TGCGCCAGCAGCCAAGGGGCACTAGCGCTTGGTCAAGATACGCAGTATTTT. Amino acids: CASSQGALALGQDTQYF.